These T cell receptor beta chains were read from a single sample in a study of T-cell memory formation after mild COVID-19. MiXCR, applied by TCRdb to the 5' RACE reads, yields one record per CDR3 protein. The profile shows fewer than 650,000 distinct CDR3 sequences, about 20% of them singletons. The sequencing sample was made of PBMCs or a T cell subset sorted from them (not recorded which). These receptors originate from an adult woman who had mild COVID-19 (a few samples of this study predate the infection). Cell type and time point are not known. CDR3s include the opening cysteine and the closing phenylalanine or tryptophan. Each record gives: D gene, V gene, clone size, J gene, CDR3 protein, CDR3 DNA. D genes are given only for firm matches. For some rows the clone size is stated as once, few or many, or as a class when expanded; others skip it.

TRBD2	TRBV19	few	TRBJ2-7	CASSLSGGPWDEQYF	TGTGCCAGTAGTCTATCGGGAGGGCCTTGGGACGAGCAGTACTTC
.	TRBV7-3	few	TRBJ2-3	CASSSYGSADTQYF	TGTGCCAGCAGCTCTTACGGGAGTGCAGATACGCAGTATTTT
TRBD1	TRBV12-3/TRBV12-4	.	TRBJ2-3	CASSKDRADTKYF	TGTGCCAGCAGTAAGGACAGGGCTGATACGAAGTATTTT
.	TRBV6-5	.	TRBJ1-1	CASSSPSTEAFF	TGTGCCAGCAGTTCCCCATCTACTGAAGCTTTCTTT
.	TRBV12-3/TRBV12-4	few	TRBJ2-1	CASITPELSDTDSYNEQFF	TGTGCCAGCATCACCCCGGAGCTATCAGATACTGACTCCTACAATGAGCAGTTCTTC
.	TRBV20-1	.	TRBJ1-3	CSATGNSGNTIYF	TGCAGTGCTACAGGGAACTCTGGAAACACCATATATTTT
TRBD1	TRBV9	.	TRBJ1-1	CASSGTGKEFLDTEAFF	TGTGCCAGCAGCGGGACAGGGAAGGAATTCTTGGACACTGAAGCTTTCTTT
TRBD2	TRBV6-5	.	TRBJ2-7	CASTQGLAGAGEQYF	TGTGCCAGCACCCAAGGGCTAGCGGGAGCTGGGGAGCAGTACTTC
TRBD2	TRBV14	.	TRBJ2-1	CASSTTSGGSGNNEQFF	TGTGCCAGCAGCACGACTAGCGGGGGTAGTGGGAACAATGAGCAGTTCTTC
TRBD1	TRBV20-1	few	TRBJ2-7	CSVRGQGVAEQYF	TGCAGTGTTAGGGGACAGGGGGTAGCCGAGCAGTACTTC
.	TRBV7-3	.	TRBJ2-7	CASSSLGGGPYEQYF	TGTGCCAGCAGCTCCCTAGGCGGGGGCCCCTACGAGCAGTACTTC
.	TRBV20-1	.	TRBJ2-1	CSASLANEQFF	TGCAGTGCTAGTCTAGCGAATGAGCAGTTCTTC
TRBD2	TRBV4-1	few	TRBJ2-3	CASSGGGSDDTQYF	TGCGCCAGCAGCGGGGGGGGAAGCGATGATACGCAGTATTTT
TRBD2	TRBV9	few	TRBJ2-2	CASRPGTSGSRGAGELFF	TGTGCCAGCCGCCCGGGGACTAGCGGGAGCCGAGGGGCCGGGGAGCTGTTTTTT
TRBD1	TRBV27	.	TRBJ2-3	CASSRPDRGDTQYF	TGTGCCAGCAGCCGGCCTGACAGGGGAGATACGCAGTATTTT
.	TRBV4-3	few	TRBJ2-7	CASSQSLTLTYEQYF	TGCGCCAGCAGCCAATCTCTCACCCTAACCTACGAGCAGTACTTC
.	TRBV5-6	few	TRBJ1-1	CASSLALIGTEAFF	TGTGCCAGCAGCTTGGCCCTGATTGGGACTGAAGCTTTCTTT
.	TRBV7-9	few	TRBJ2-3	CASSLDSGDTDTQYF	TGTGCCAGCAGCTTGGACAGTGGGGACACAGATACGCAGTATTTT
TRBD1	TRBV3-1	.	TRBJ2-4	CASTPLQGAHIQYF	TGTGCCAGCACCCCCCTCCAGGGGGCCCACATTCAGTACTTC
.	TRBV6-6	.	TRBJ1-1	CASSVQAVNTEAFF	TGTGCCAGCAGCGTCCAGGCTGTGAACACTGAAGCTTTCTTT
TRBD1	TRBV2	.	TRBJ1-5	CASSLDRYSNQPQHF	TGTGCCAGCAGTCTGGACAGGTATAGCAATCAGCCCCAGCATTTT
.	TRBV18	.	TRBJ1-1	CASSPGPGPNTEAFF	TGTGCCAGCTCACCGGGGCCGGGGCCGAACACTGAAGCTTTCTTT
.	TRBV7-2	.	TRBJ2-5	CASSPIRAETQYF	TGTGCCAGCAGTCCTATCCGGGCAGAGACCCAGTACTTC
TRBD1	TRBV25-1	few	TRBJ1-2	CASTGQGDFGYTF	TGTGCCAGCACGGGACAGGGGGACTTTGGCTACACCTTC
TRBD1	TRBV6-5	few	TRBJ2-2	CASSRDSYTGELFF	TGTGCCAGCAGCCGGGACAGCTACACCGGGGAGCTGTTTTTT
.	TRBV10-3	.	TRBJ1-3	CAIASSSGNTIYF	TGTGCCATCGCCAGTAGTTCTGGAAACACCATATATTTT
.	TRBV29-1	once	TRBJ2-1	CSVVPGRRVYNEQFF	TGCAGCGTTGTTCCGGGACGGAGGGTCTACAATGAGCAGTTCTTC
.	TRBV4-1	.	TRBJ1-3	CASSQDTPSAGVGNTIYF	TGCGCCAGCAGCCAAGATACGCCGTCGGCAGGGGTAGGGAACACCATATATTTT
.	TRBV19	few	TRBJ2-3	CASTYSSSTDTQYF	TGTGCCAGTACTTATTCTTCTAGCACAGATACGCAGTATTTT
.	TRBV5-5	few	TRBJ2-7	CASSFQGYPPYEQYF	TGTGCCAGCAGCTTTCAGGGCTACCCTCCCTACGAGCAGTACTTC
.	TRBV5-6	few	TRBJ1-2	CASSYDRSNYGYTF	TGTGCCAGCAGCTACGACAGATCCAACTATGGCTACACCTTC
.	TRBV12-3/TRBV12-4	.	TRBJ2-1	CASKHGGSYNEQFF	TGTGCCAGCAAACACGGCGGATCCTACAATGAGCAGTTCTTC
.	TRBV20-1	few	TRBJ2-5	CSARDRPGLRGETQYF	TGCAGTGCTAGAGATCGGCCGGGACTTAGGGGAGAGACCCAGTACTTC
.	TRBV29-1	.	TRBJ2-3	CSVEDPGPEITDTQYF	TGCAGCGTTGAAGACCCCGGACCCGAGATCACAGATACGCAGTATTTT
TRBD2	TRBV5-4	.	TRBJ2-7	CASTSVGGYEQYF	TGTGCCAGCACCTCGGTGGGGGGGTACGAGCAGTACTTC
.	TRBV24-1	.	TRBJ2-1	CATSDSVAREQFF	TGTGCCACCAGTGATTCGGTGGCCAGGGAGCAGTTCTTC
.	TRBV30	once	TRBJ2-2	CAWRLAANTGELFF	TGTGCCTGGAGATTAGCGGCTAACACCGGGGAGCTGTTTTTT
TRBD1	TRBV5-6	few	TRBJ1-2	CASSLADRGYGYTF	TGTGCCAGCAGCTTAGCGGACAGGGGTTATGGCTACACCTTC
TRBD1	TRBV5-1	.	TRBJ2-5	CASSHGQGAETQYF	TGCGCCAGCAGCCATGGACAGGGGGCAGAGACCCAGTACTTC
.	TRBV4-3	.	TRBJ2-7	CASSQDVGYDEQYF	TGCGCCAGCAGCCAAGATGTAGGGTACGACGAGCAGTACTTC
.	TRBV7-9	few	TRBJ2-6	CASSRTPVHFSGANVLTF	TGTGCCAGCAGCCGTACCCCAGTGCACTTCTCTGGGGCCAACGTCCTGACTTTC
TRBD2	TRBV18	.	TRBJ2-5	CASSPRTRQETQYF	TGTGCCAGCTCACCCCGGACTAGGCAAGAGACCCAGTACTTC
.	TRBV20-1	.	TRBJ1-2	CSSTLPGSYGYTF	TGCAGTTCAACCCTACCGGGGAGCTATGGCTACACCTTC
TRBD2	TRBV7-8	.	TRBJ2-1	CASSLGTSGGAVYNEQFF	TGTGCCAGCAGCTTAGGGACTAGCGGGGGGGCCGTTTACAATGAGCAGTTCTTC
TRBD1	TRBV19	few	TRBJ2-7	CASCPRDRGHYEQYF	TGTGCCAGTTGTCCGCGGGACAGGGGTCACTACGAGCAGTACTTC
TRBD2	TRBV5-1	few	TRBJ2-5	CASSPDGTSGEGKTQYF	TGCGCCAGCAGCCCCGACGGGACTAGCGGGGAGGGAAAGACCCAGTACTTC